A single sample is the source of the 15 T cell receptor beta chains below, sequenced in a study of shared T cell receptors in the human thymus. Some clones are missing from TCRdb's copy, which holds only in-frame ones; the method was immunoSEQ multiplex PCR. The sample contains under 450,000 clones, 95% of which appear only once. Sequencing was done on a sample of thymocytes. These receptors were obtained from a human donor.

The gene calls are TRBV15 and TRBJ1-4; D is possibly TRBD1 (5 bases). CDR1 is LNHNV, CDR2 YYDKDF, per germline (reference sequence). The CDR3 is made up of 15 amino acids. V shed 6 bases and J shed 7 bases, with 18 bases lying between them. The CDR3 protein is CATSLALRGGEKLFF. The CDR3 region has the DNA TGTGCCACCAGTCTTGCTTTGAGGGGTGGTGAAAAACTGTTTTTT.

The V and J genes are TRBV10-1 and TRBJ1-2; possible D gene TRBD1, 5 bases. The CDR3 contains 14 residues. Germline V gives CDR1 WNHNN, CDR2 SYGVQD (reference sequence). V was pared by 8 bases and J by 3 bases, with 16 bases between. CDR3 bases: TGCGCCAGCGGGTGGGGGGAATTTGACTATGGCTACACCTTC. Translation gives CASGWGEFDYGYTF.

The chain has TRBV1 and TRBJ1-5. TRBV1 is given as a pseudogene. This CDR3 contains 15 residues. CDR3 amino acids: CTGSHGTPGRQPQHF. DNA of the CDR3: TGCACCGGCAGCCACGGGACCCCAGGGCGGCAGCCCCAGCATTTT.

The chain carries TRBV18 and TRBJ2-1; no reliable D call. CDR1 and CDR2 from the germline V gene are KGHSH and LQKENI. The CDR3 covers 13 residues. V was trimmed by 3 bases and J by 10 bases, leaving 13 bases between them. The CDR3 loop reads CASSPPRLREQFF. The CDR3 nucleotides read TGTGCCAGCTCACCGCCGAGGCTAAGGGAGCAGTTCTTC.

This chain joins TRBV21-1 and TRBJ2-5; the table's D call, TRBD2, has no DNA check behind it. TRBV21-1 is given as a pseudogene. The CDR3 totals 15 residues. The CDR3, as DNA: TGTGCCAGCAGCAAACCGGGTGCGTCTCAAGAGACCCAGTACTTC. It encodes CASSKPGASQETQYF.

This rearrangement joins TRBV27 to TRBJ2-1; TRBD2 aligns across 7 bases. The V segment lost 2 bases and the J segment 7 bases; nucleotides outside the gene matches: 2. Germline loops: CDR1 MNHEY, CDR2 SMNVEV (reference sequence). The CDR3 runs to 13 residues. The CDR3 here is CASSLIGRNEQFF. The DNA for the CDR3 is TGTGCCAGCAGTTTAATCGGGAGGAATGAGCAGTTCTTC.

This clone was recorded once. The chain couples TRBV11-1 to TRBJ2-3; 8 bases agree with TRBD2. Germline V gene lookup returns CDR1 SGHAT and CDR2 FQDESV (reference sequence). V was clipped by 3 bases and J by 4 bases; unmatched bases: 9. This CDR3 region has 16 residues. The CDR3 region is CASSFWSGRISDTQYF. The CDR3 DNA follows: TGTGCCAGCAGCTTTTGGAGCGGGAGAATTTCAGATACGCAGTATTTT.

This chain joins TRBV14 and TRBJ2-5; 8 bases line up with TRBD1. CDR1 is SGHDN and CDR2 is FVKESK in the germline V gene. This CDR3 comprises 17 residues. V shed 1 base, J shed 2 bases, and the junction held 9 bases outside the gene matches. The CDR3 here is CASSQVLGTGGQETQYF. In nucleotides, the CDR3 is TGTGCCAGCAGCCAAGTTTTAGGGACAGGAGGTCAAGAGACCCAGTACTTC.

The J gene is TRBJ2-5, the V gene TRBV19; D gene unclear. Germline-derived CDR1 and CDR2 are LNHDA and SQIVND (reference sequence). The CDR3 is made up of 11 amino acids. Between the trimmed V and J ends, which lost 11 bases and 3 bases, there was a span of 10 bases. The CDR3 loop reads CAETDEETQYF. CDR3 nucleotides: TGTGCCGAAACGGATGAAGAGACCCAGTACTTC.

The chain combines TRBV4-1 with TRBJ1-4; D uncertain. CDR1 is MGHRA, CDR2 YSYEKL, per germline. V was shortened by 1 base and J by 8 bases, with 5 bases between the two germline ends. This CDR3 region has 12 residues. CDR3: CASSQGLEKLFF. CDR3 in DNA: TGCGCCAGCAGCCAAGGGCTCGAAAAACTGTTTTTT.

This clone was detected once. The chain is built from TRBV30 and TRBJ2-3; D is uncertain. CDR3 length equals 15 residues. The V end was cut by 3 bases, the J end by 6 bases, with 19 bases between. The germline V gene has CDR1 GTSNPN and CDR2 SVGIG (reference sequence). CDR3 in amino acids: CAWRGPRTSRDTQYF. The CDR3 nucleotides read TGTGCCTGGAGGGGCCCAAGAACATCTCGGGATACGCAGTATTTT.

Details on this clone: One end of the junction fails to match germline, which may point to a read error. The chain has TRBV4-1 and TRBJ2-7; perhaps TRBD2 as D (5 bases). Germline CDR1 MGHRA, CDR2 YSYEKL. The CDR3 has 16 residues. The DNA of the CDR3 is TGCGCCAGCAGCCAAGATACCGGACTGGATTCCTGCGAGCAGTACTTC. It is translated as CASSQDTGLDSCEQYF.

This clone was counted a single time. The rearrangement uses TRBV19 and TRBJ2-1, with 9 bases lining up with TRBD1. The trim removed 3 bases at V and 7 bases at J, leaving 7 bases unmatched. CDR1 and CDR2 from the germline V gene are LNHDA and SQIVND (reference sequence). The CDR3 length is 15 residues. Here the CDR3 reads CASSITRQGGNEQFF. CDR3 nucleotide sequence: TGTGCCAGTAGTATTACTCGACAGGGGGGAAATGAGCAGTTCTTC.

The rearrangement uses TRBV15 and TRBJ1-2; D is unresolved. The CDR3 spans 19 residues. Germline CDR1 LNHNV, CDR2 YYDKDF (reference sequence). The ends were cut back, 0 bases at V and 4 bases at J, with 24 bases in the middle. CDR3 residues: CATSRDFLVAKSALYGYTF. In nucleotides, the CDR3 is TGTGCCACCAGCAGAGATTTTTTGGTTGCCAAATCCGCCCTCTATGGCTACACCTTC.

The J gene is TRBJ1-3, the V gene TRBV5-8, with 9 bases identical to TRBD1. Germline CDR1 is SGHTS and CDR2 is YDEGEE. V shed 2 bases and J 7 bases; nucleotides not matched to a gene: 4. The CDR3 covers 14 residues. CDR3 region: CASSLQGASNTIYF. In DNA form, the CDR3 reads TGTGCCAGCAGCTTACAGGGGGCGAGTAACACCATATATTTT.